The T cell receptor beta chain described here comes from a study of T cell changes during pregnancy in multiple sclerosis. Generated by immunoSEQ multiplex PCR, the TCRdb table keeps only in-frame clones and is missing some. The sample includes about 48,000 clones, 88% seen only once; the top ten take around 1.2%. The CDR3 has 15 amino acids. Germline assignment: CDR1 MNHEY and CDR2 SMNVEV (reference sequence). V trimming: 6 bases; J trimming: 5 bases; junction bases outside the gene matches: 10. The rearrangement uses TRBV27 and TRBJ2-7; 10 nucleotides match TRBD2. The sample was CD4+ T cells from peripheral blood mononuclear cells, taken in the second trimester of pregnancy. This receptor was identified in a female donor with multiple sclerosis, enrolled in a pregnancy study. CDR3 bases: TGTGCCAGCAGCCCAAACCCTAGCGGGAGCGACGAGCAGTACTTC. This codes for CASSPNPSGSDEQYF.